The source of this T cell receptor (beta chain) is a study of OX40 agonist ivuxolimab in advanced cancers. For the study at large: Patients were treated with intravenous ivuxolimab, dosed at 0.01 to 10 mg/kg and infused every 2 weeks. Antecedent anti-PD-1, anti-PD-L1 or anti-CTLA-4 therapy was permissible, with roughly 40% having received some. Findings of the study overall: Doses of 0.1 to 3.0 mg/kg were accompanied by clonal expansion of CD4+ and CD8+ blood T cells by week 6.

Patients who had autoimmune disease history or got systemic immunosuppression were left out. TCRdb's copy holds only in-frame clones and misses some; the assay was immunoSEQ multiplex PCR. Here the sample spans just over 40,000 clones, 80% to 90% being singletons. In regard to this clone: Its target is not known.

The germline V gene has CDR1 SGHVS and CDR2 FNYEAQ. Trimming took off 3 bases at V and 4 bases at J, with 23 bases between the two ends. The CDR3 length is 18 residues. The J gene is TRBJ2-3, the V gene TRBV7-6; D possibly corresponds to TRBD2 (6 bases). This TCR was sampled from an adult with an advanced solid tumor such as melanoma, head and neck, liver or kidney cancer. Sequenced material: CD4+ or CD8+ T cells sorted from blood, taken in a trial of the OX40 agonist ivuxolimab. CDR3 bases: TGTGCCAGCAGCTTTAGTCGAGGTGCGGGACCCCGCCCAGATACGCAGTATTTT. As protein: CASSFSRGAGPRPDTQYF.